Sequencing of this TCR beta chain was carried out in a study of OX40 agonist ivuxolimab in advanced cancers. About the study: Patients undergoing dose escalation presented with hepatocellular carcinoma, melanoma, renal cell or head and neck cancer. Regarding the study as a whole: Antigen specificity was not determined for the expanded peripheral T cells.

Libraries were prepared by immunoSEQ multiplex PCR; TCRdb keeps only in-frame clonotypes and omits some of them. The data show some 70,000 clones, about 83% seen once. The germline V gene encodes CDR1 MNHEY and CDR2 SVGAGI. Between the trimmed V and J ends, which lost 7 bases and 7 bases, there was a span of 13 bases. CDR3 length equals 12 residues. A note on this clone: No antigen is known for it.

This sequence originates from an adult with an advanced solid tumor such as melanoma, head and neck, liver or kidney cancer. The source was CD4+ or CD8+ T cells sorted from blood, collected in a trial of the OX40 agonist ivuxolimab. This rearrangement joins TRBV6-5 to TRBJ1-1; no clear D. The CDR3 loop reads CASIKEGGEAFF. The CDR3 nucleotides read TGTGCCAGCATTAAGGAGGGCGGTGAAGCTTTCTTT.